These T cell receptor beta chains were read from a single sample in a study of shared clonotypes between healthy human individuals. TCRdb's table, derived via immunoSEQ multiplex PCR, lists solely in-frame clones and lacks some. The profile covers approximately 440,000 clones, with 77% appearing a single time and about 12% taken by the ten largest. Input material: PBMCs. These receptors were obtained from a woman between 40 and 50 years old in good health. Some clones in this sample may be carry-over from other donors' samples. CDR3s include the opening cysteine and the closing phenylalanine or tryptophan. The D gene is left open where the match is weak. Part of the rows lack a size; the others show once, few, many or a class for expanded clones.

d_call	v_call	j_call	clone_size	cdr3_aa	cdr3_nt
.	TRBV7-9	TRBJ1-2	.	CVSSLGTSNYGYTF	TGTGTCAGCAGCTTAGGGACGTCTAACTATGGCTACACCTTC
TRBD1	TRBV11-1	TRBJ2-1	.	CASSLGTGAGGEQFF	TGTGCCAGCAGCTTAGGGACAGGGGCCGGGGGTGAGCAGTTCTTC
TRBD1	TRBV18	TRBJ1-1	.	CASSPRSAGTGSNTEAFF	TGTGCCAGCTCCCCCAGGTCAGCCGGGACAGGGTCGAACACTGAAGCTTTCTTT
.	TRBV28	TRBJ1-2	many	CASSPPGNYGYTF	TGTGCCAGCAGTCCCCCGGGTAACTATGGCTACACCTTC
.	TRBV7-3	TRBJ1-5	.	CASSLRAGSPQHF	TGTGCCAGCAGCTTAAGGGCAGGGAGCCCCCAGCATTTT
.	TRBV11-2	TRBJ2-7	.	CASSLGRTPSPEQYF	TGTGCCAGCAGCTTAGGTCGTACCCCGTCGCCCGAGCAGTACTTC
.	TRBV27	TRBJ1-1	.	CASRSNNAEAFF	TGTGCCAGCAGGAGTAACAACGCTGAAGCTTTCTTT
.	TRBV29-1	TRBJ2-7	.	CSVEDRTAPSYEQYF	TGCAGCGTTGAAGATAGGACCGCCCCCTCCTACGAGCAGTACTTC
.	TRBV2	TRBJ2-7	once	CASSTDGYEQYF	TGTGCCAGCAGCACCGACGGCTACGAGCAGTACTTC
.	TRBV25-1	TRBJ2-1	.	CASSDPGTHYHNEQFF	TGTGCCAGCAGTGACCCCGGGACACACTACCACAATGAGCAGTTCTTC
TRBD1	TRBV27	TRBJ1-4	.	CASRPRQGDNEKLFF	TGTGCCAGCAGGCCAAGACAGGGGGATAATGAAAAACTGTTTTTT
TRBD2	TRBV28	TRBJ2-7	.	CASSFFRLAAYEQYF	TGTGCCAGCAGTTTCTTCAGGCTAGCGGCCTACGAGCAGTACTTC
.	TRBV28	TRBJ1-3	once	CASSSILAGLRNTIYF	TGTGCCAGCAGTTCCATTCTGGCAGGGCTGAGAAACACCATATATTTT
.	TRBV20-1	TRBJ2-1	many	CSAMPYNEQFF	TGCAGTGCTATGCCTTACAATGAGCAGTTCTTC
.	TRBV30	TRBJ2-1	.	CAWRAAYSVDEQFF	TGTGCCTGGAGGGCGGCTTATTCGGTCGATGAGCAGTTCTTC